This T cell receptor beta chain comes out of a study of T cell responses to AZD1222 COVID-19 vaccine. Study-wide results and limits: Sampling that yielded the repertoires occurred only after the peak T cell response.

Repertoires were generated with immunoSEQ multiplex PCR, while TCRdb's copy carries only in-frame clones and drops some. The sample holds some 140,000 clones; roughly 92% are singletons and the top ten take 5.4%. The V gene's germline CDR1 is DFQATT and CDR2 SNEGSKA (reference sequence). Trimming removed 6 bases from V and 2 bases from J, with 8 bases in between. The CDR3 has 11 amino acids. As regards this clone: As yet, its antigen is unknown.

The genes are TRBV20-1 and TRBJ2-7; no clear D gene. This receptor was taken from an adult in good health. The sequenced sample was peripheral blood, obtained on day 0 of AZD1222 vaccination. The CDR3 DNA sequence: TGCAGTGCAACTGACACCTACGAGCAGTACTTC. The encoded protein is CSATDTYEQYF.